This T cell receptor beta chain was captured in a study of cytomegalovirus exposure and HLA in healthy donors. Study-wide findings and caveats: The tendency of first-cohort TCR clusters to co-occur in the 120 validation repertoires was the finding of a later analysis. Confirmation was obtained in vitro that a few CMV-associated chains are specific for CMV antigens. Whilst most TCR sequences proved rare, a subset of public TCRs occurred across many donors. The investigators catalogued 160 or so TCR beta chains as cytomegalovirus-associated.

About this clone itself: The antigen is undetermined.

Generated by immunoSEQ multiplex PCR, the TCRdb table keeps only in-frame clones and is missing some. The sample has 60,000 to 80,000 clones; approximately 94% are singletons. Trimming pared 3 bases from V and 2 bases from J, leaving 15 bases between. Germline CDR1 and CDR2: SGHNT and YYREEE (reference sequence). The CDR3 length is 16 residues. This chain uses TRBV5-4 with TRBJ2-4; TRBD1 is a possible D gene (6 bases). This receptor was taken from a woman under 30 in good health and CMV-seropositive. Sequenced material: PBMCs. In nucleotides, the CDR3 is TGTGCCAGCAGCTCTTCCAACAGGGCCACCAAAAACATTCAGTACTTC. Protein: CASSSSNRATKNIQYF.